This T cell receptor beta chain was obtained from a study of neurological immune-mediated disorders (dated by TCRdb to about 2019). A note on the overall study: Using UMI-based sequencing, the study compared peripheral blood TCR-beta repertoires from patients with HTLV-I-associated myelopathy (HAM/TSP), patients with multiple sclerosis, and healthy controls. The 85 to 110 TCR-beta libraries included longitudinal samples, technical triplicates and paired sorted CD4+ and CD8+ T-cell subsets alongside PBMC samples. Longitudinal HAM/TSP and healthy donors were sampled at 3 time-points each (about 3-45 month intervals). The cohort included 68 subjects: some 15 with HAM/TSP, approximately 34 with multiple sclerosis, and around 20 healthy controls.

Results the study describes overall, beyond this receptor: Across subjects, expanded clones never shared an identical CDR3 amino acid sequence, which suggests that the TCR-beta repertoires in every group were private. TCR clonal expansion was greatest in HAM/TSP patients and smallest in MS patients, who ranked below even healthy controls.

cDNA was synthesized by template-switch 5'RACE using a primer carrying a 10-nucleotide random unique molecular identifier by which each TCR transcript was tagged. Over 180 million TCR-beta sequences, covering 15-18 subjects, were produced in each sequencing run. Total RNA was extracted with the RNeasy kit. The KAPA Real-time Library Amplification kit was used to amplify TCR-beta VDJ regions with primers for the TCR constant region and the 5'RACE anchor. A first PCR added sample indexes and Illumina adaptors, and a second PCR then raised library yield. After Ampure bead purification, the TCR product of roughly 650 bp was size-selected on a 2% E-gel SizeSelection system. Before pooling, libraries had their quality checked on a Bioanalyzer, their concentration measured with Qubit, and their quantity determined with the Kapa Library Quantification kit. An Illumina HiSeq 2500 was used to sequence the libraries paired-end at 2 x 150 bp. To increase sequence diversity, roughly 24-32% phiX was spiked into each library pool. For the original study's pipeline: The quality-filtered reads were processed with the UMI-based MiGEC pipeline, whose error correction step removed more than 85% of the raw TCR sequences. IMGT germline references were used for alignment of VDJ genes, and clonotypes were defined by a unique CDR3 amino acid sequence together with V-J genes. Clonal expansion, Shannon diversity and CDR3 relatedness (CalcPairwiseDistances, ClusterSamples) were evaluated with VDJtools, and phylogenetic trees were built with CLCbio workbench. Clones with at least 8 unique UMIs were defined as expanded, with this threshold being based on coefficient-of-variation modelling across technical triplicates. Starting from the raw public reads, TCRdb applied fastp trimming at Q25, assembled clones with MiXCR and retained in-frame beta chains. Identical CDR3 protein sequences are pooled into one entry, listed with their most common genes and DNA. TCRdb, not the authors, supplied the V and J calls. This sample has about 49,000 distinct CDR3 sequences in its table, and 8% to 9% of those were observed once. 1.5% to 2% of the sample comes from the top ten.

This clonotype was seen ten or more times. Its recognized antigen is unknown. One base away there is no much larger clone; base qualities are not given. Per the publication, the time point label means: longitudinal time-point 3. Blood bank volunteers in Maryland, USA served as the healthy controls. For the unsorted PBMC libraries, 2 million PBMCs were stored in RNAlater at -80 degrees C until RNA extraction and were used to generate the libraries. PBMCs were separated from peripheral blood using Ficoll-Hypaque density gradient centrifugation and then cryopreserved in liquid nitrogen. The CDR3 spans 13 residues, from the cysteine through the phenylalanine. The CDR3 DNA has 39 bases and is translated from base 1. Trimming costs V 4 bases and J 3 bases, and their ends lie 9 bases apart.

The chain is assembled from TRBV12-3 or TRBV12-4 and TRBJ1-1; TRBD1 is possibly the D segment (5 matching bases). Sequencing was performed on PBMCs. The sequence came from a woman in her forties in good health. The nucleotide sequence reads as follows: TGTGCCAGCAGTTCGCAGGGTTACACTGAAGCTTTCTTT. Protein translation: CASSSQGYTEAFF.